This T cell receptor (beta chain) was sequenced in a study of blood T cells in healthy people across ages. The donors, all healthy, were Caucasians living in Russia, aged about 6 to 100. The second PCR ran roughly 7 to 12 cycles with a sample-barcoded 5' primer and J-beta primers. Via MiXCR, TCRdb re-called the 5' RACE reads, giving one row per CDR3 protein. The sample lists almost 800,000 distinct CDR3 sequences, roughly 60% seen once, with roughly 20% in the top ten. General study points: Any conclusive comparison of naive versus antigen-experienced cells was prevented by using unsorted PBMCs.

Comment on this clonotype: Its matching antigen is unknown.

The sequenced sample was blood. The clonotype was recovered from a man aged 25 to 40 in good health.

CDR3 loop: CSAPPRGGHTDTQYF. For the CDR3, the DNA is TGCAGTGCGCCCCCGCGGGGGGGCCACACAGATACGCAGTATTTT. The chain is built from TRBV20-1 and TRBJ2-3; 9 bases match TRBD2. J gave up 2 bases and V 6 bases, and 9 bases lay outside the gene matches. This CDR3 has 15 amino acids. Germline assignment: CDR1 DFQATT and CDR2 SNEGSKA (reference sequence).